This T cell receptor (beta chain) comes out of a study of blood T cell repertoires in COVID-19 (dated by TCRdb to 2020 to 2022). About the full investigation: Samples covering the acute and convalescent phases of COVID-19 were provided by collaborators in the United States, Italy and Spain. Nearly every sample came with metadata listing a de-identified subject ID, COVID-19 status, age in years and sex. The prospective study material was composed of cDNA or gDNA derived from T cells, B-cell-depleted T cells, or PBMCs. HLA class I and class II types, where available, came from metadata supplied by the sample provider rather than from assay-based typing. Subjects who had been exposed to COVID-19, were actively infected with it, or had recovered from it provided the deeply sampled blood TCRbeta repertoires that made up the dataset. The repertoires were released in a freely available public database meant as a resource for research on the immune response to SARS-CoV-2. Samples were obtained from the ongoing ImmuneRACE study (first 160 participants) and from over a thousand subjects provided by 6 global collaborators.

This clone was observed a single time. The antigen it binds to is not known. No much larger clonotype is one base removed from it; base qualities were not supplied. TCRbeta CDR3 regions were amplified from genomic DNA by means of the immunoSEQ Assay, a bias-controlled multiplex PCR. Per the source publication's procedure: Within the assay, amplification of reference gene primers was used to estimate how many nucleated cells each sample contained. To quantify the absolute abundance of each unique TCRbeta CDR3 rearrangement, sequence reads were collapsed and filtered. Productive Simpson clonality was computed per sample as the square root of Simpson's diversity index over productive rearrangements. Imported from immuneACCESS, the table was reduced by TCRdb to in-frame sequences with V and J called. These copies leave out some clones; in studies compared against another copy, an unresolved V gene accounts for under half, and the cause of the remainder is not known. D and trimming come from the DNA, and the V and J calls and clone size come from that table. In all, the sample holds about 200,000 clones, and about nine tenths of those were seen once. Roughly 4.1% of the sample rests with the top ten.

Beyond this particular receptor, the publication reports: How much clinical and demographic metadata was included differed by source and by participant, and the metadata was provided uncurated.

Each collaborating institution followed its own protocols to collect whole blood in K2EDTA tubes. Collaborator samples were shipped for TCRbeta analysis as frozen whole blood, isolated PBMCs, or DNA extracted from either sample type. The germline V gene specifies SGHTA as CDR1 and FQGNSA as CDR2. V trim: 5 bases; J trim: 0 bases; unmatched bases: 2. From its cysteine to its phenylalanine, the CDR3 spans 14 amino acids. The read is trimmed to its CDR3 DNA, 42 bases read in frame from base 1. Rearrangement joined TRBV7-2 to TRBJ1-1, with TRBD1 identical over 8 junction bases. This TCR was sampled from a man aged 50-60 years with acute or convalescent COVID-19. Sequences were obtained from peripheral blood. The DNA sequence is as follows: TGTGCCAGCAGCATGGACAGGGTGAACACTGAAGCTTTCTTT. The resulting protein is CASSMDRVNTEAFF.